The 19 T cell receptor beta chains in this list originate from one sample, sequenced in a study of CD8 T cells in ankylosing spondylitis. A single record per CDR3 protein comes from TCRdb applying MiXCR to the 5' RACE reads. Of 130,000 to 150,000 distinct CDR3 sequences listed, about 8% were seen once; the top ten hold 7.3%. Material: synovial fluid, either unsorted or a sorted T cell fraction (not recorded which). The receptors shown here come from a male donor with ankylosing spondylitis.

This clonotype was seen at least ten times. This chain uses TRBV5-1 with TRBJ1-6; unclear D gene. Trimming took 0 bases from V and 9 from J, leaving 10 bases between them. CDR1 SGHRS and CDR2 YFSETQ come from the germline V gene. The CDR3 contains 14 residues. The CDR3 coding sequence is TGCGCCAGCAGCTTGGTATACGGAATTTCACCCCTCCACTTT. Translation gives CASSLVYGISPLHF.

At least ten counts were recorded for this clonotype. V usage is TRBV28 and J usage is TRBJ2-7, with no clear D. The germline V gene has CDR1 MDHEN and CDR2 SYDVKM. This CDR3 is built from 17 residues. Trimming removed 7 bases at V and 2 bases at J, with 24 bases between. The DNA of the CDR3 is TGTGCCAGCAACCGTCCCCTCCCTGGTTACTCAACCTACGAGCAGTACTTC. Translation gives CASNRPLPGYSTYEQYF.

The chain combines TRBV3-1 with TRBJ2-5; TRBD2 is a possible D gene (6 bases). Germline values: CDR1 LGHDT, CDR2 YNNKEL (reference sequence). The CDR3 is made up of 16 amino acids. Trimming pared 3 bases from V and 1 base from J, leaving 15 bases between. The CDR3 nucleotides read TGTGCCAGCAGCCACCGACTAGGGCTAAGCCAAGAGACCCAGTACTTC. This encodes CASSHRLGLSQETQYF.

This clonotype was counted many times. The rearrangement links TRBV28 to TRBJ1-1, with 9 bases identical to TRBD1. The junction had 12 bases not matched to a gene; V was cut back by 7 bases and J by 6 bases. Germline values: CDR1 MDHEN, CDR2 SYDVKM. The CDR3 runs 15 residues. Here the CDR3 reads CASTTGGESVPEAFF. CDR3 coding DNA: TGTGCCAGCACCACAGGGGGCGAATCTGTCCCTGAAGCTTTCTTT.

This clonotype was recorded a few times. The chain combines TRBV19 with TRBJ1-1; D is ambiguous. The CDR3 has 14 residues. CDR1 and CDR2 (germline): LNHDA, SQIVND (reference sequence). The ends were cut back, 6 bases at V and 1 base at J, with 12 bases in the middle. The CDR3 DNA is TGTGCCAGTAGGCTAACAGTCCAGAACACTGAAGCTTTCTTT. Encoded protein: CASRLTVQNTEAFF.

This chain uses TRBV28 with TRBJ1-6, with 11 positions matching TRBD1. J lost 2 bases, V lost 10 bases, and 13 bases had no gene match. The CDR3 totals 18 residues. The V gene's germline CDR1 is MDHEN and CDR2 SYDVKM. CDR3 coding DNA: TGTGCCACATGGGGGACAGGGGGAGAACTGCCCTATAATTCACCCCTCCACTTT. Encoded protein: CATWGTGGELPYNSPLHF.

This clonotype showed up just a few times. The chain joins TRBV5-5 to TRBJ1-2; 7 bases fit TRBD1. V lost 1 base and J lost 5; bases outside the gene matches: 8. Germline CDR1 reads SGHKS; CDR2 reads YYEKEE (reference sequence). This CDR3 has 15 amino acids. DNA for the CDR3: TGTGCCAGCAGCTTGCTCGGACAGGACAGATATGGCTACACCTTC. As protein: CASSLLGQDRYGYTF.

This clonotype was observed a handful of times. The rearrangement links TRBV6-1 to TRBJ2-7; 8 bases are a match to TRBD2. The CDR3 sequence is 13 residues long. With 4 bases clipped from V and 2 bases from J, the junction kept 1 base outside the gene matches. Germline V gene lookup returns CDR1 MNHNS and CDR2 SASEGT. DNA of the CDR3: TGTGCCAGCAGTGGACTAGCGACCTACGAGCAGTACTTC. Translation: CASSGLATYEQYF.

This clonotype has at least ten counts. The rearrangement links TRBV30 to TRBJ2-3; a weak D match, TRBD2 (5 bases). The CDR3 loop spans 14 amino acids. Trimming removed 1 base at V and 3 bases at J, with 11 bases between. CDR1 and CDR2 from the germline V gene are GTSNPN and SVGIG (reference sequence). CDR3 DNA sequence: TGTGCCTGGAGTGCCACCCTAGCAACAGATACGCAGTATTTT. Translated, it gives CAWSATLATDTQYF.

This clonotype was observed many times. V usage is TRBV4-2 and J usage is TRBJ2-3; D is ambiguous. Germline V gene sequence: CDR1 LGHNA, CDR2 YNFKEQ. V lost 1 base and J lost 0, with 2 bases in between. The CDR3 loop spans 13 amino acids. CDR3 residues: CASSQGSTDTQYF. CDR3 sequence (DNA): TGTGCCAGCAGCCAAGGAAGCACAGATACGCAGTATTTT.

There are many counts of this clonotype. This chain uses TRBV5-1 with TRBJ2-2; TRBD1 is a possible D gene (6 bases). CDR1 is SGHRS and CDR2 is YFSETQ in the germline V gene. Trimming shortened V by 6 bases and J by 5 bases, and 17 bases separated the two germline ends. This CDR3 is built from 15 residues. DNA for the CDR3: TGCGCCAGCACCCCAGGGGCAAGGGTGACCGGGGAGCTGTTTTTT. Protein: CASTPGARVTGELFF. The full variable domain, completed using reference TRBV5-1 and TRBJ2-2, is KAGVTQTPRYLIKTRGQQVTLSCSPISGHRSVSWYQQTPGQGLQFLFEYFSETQRNKGNFPGRFSGRQFSNSRSEMNVSTLELGDSALYLCASTPGARVTGELFFGEGSRLTVL.

This clonotype has at least ten counts. The chain combines TRBV5-6 with TRBJ2-2; unclear D gene. Between the trimmed V and J ends, which lost 1 base and 1 base, there was a span of 5 bases. The CDR3 has 14 amino acids. CDR1 and CDR2 from the germline V gene are SGHDT and YYEEEE. In nucleotides, the CDR3 is TGTGCCAGCAGCTTGACGCGGAACACCGGGGAGCTGTTTTTT. Its translation is CASSLTRNTGELFF.

J is TRBJ1-5 and V is TRBV19; 8 bases fit TRBD1. The germline V gene has CDR1 LNHDA and CDR2 SQIVND (reference sequence). The junction had 12 bases not matched to a gene; V was cut back by 5 bases and J by 0 bases. There are 18 residues in the CDR3. The CDR3 region is CASSDDRGAGYSNQPQHF. The CDR3, as DNA: TGTGCCAGTAGTGACGACAGGGGTGCGGGTTATAGCAATCAGCCCCAGCATTTT.

The table lists this clonotype with many counts. The chain recombines TRBV12-3 or TRBV12-4 with TRBJ2-7; 7 bases match TRBD1. Losses at the gene ends were 6 bases for V and 12 bases for J; bases not matched to a gene: 11. The CDR3 length is 12 residues. The CDR3 here is CASSRTGTSPYF. The CDR3 DNA is TGTGCCAGCAGCCGGACAGGTACTTCCCCGTACTTC.

This clonotype was detected ten times or more. This rearrangement joins TRBV20-1 to TRBJ1-2; 8 bases fit TRBD1. The CDR3 is made up of 12 amino acids. Looked up from germline, CDR1 is DFQATT and CDR2 is SNEGSKA (reference sequence). V shed 5 bases and J 4 bases; nucleotides not matched to a gene: 3. The CDR3 here is CSAFDRGYGYTF. In nucleotides, the CDR3 is TGCAGTGCTTTCGACAGGGGCTATGGCTACACCTTC.

This rearrangement joins TRBV18 to TRBJ2-7, with a weak D call TRBD2 (6 bases). The germline V and J ends were trimmed by 6 bases and 4 bases, with 10 bases remaining between them. The CDR3 runs to 12 residues. In germline, CDR1 is KGHSH, CDR2 LQKENI. In DNA form, the CDR3 reads TGTGCCAGCTCGGAGGGAATTTACGAGCAGTACTTC. Its protein is CASSEGIYEQYF.

Many counts were recorded for this clonotype. The chain employs TRBV20-1 and TRBJ2-1; 13 bases map to TRBD2. The CDR3 consists of 15 residues. CDR1 and CDR2 (germline): DFQATT, SNEGSKA (reference sequence). Trimming at V came to 5 bases and at J to 8 bases, leaving 9 bases not matched to a gene. The CDR3: CSAAGTSGVRDEQFF. CDR3 DNA sequence: TGCAGTGCTGCTGGGACTAGCGGGGTGAGGGATGAGCAGTTCTTC.

This clonotype occurred a few times. CDR3 sequence reads: CSARQSGERNQPQHF. The CDR3 nucleotides are TGCAGTGCTAGACAGTCCGGGGAGCGCAATCAGCCCCAGCATTTT. The V call is TRBV20-1, the J call TRBJ1-5; D call uncertain. V lost 2 bases, J lost 2 bases, and 13 bases lay in between. The CDR3 consists of 15 residues. Per the germline V gene, CDR1 is DFQATT and CDR2 is SNEGSKA (reference sequence).

The chain recombines TRBV15 with TRBJ2-1, with D hard to call. The ends were cut back, 0 bases at V and 9 bases at J, with 12 bases in the middle. The CDR3 is 14 amino acids. Germline CDR1 is LNHNV and CDR2 is YYDKDF (reference sequence). CDR3 in amino acids: CATSRDLSSGEQFF. In nucleotides, the CDR3 is TGTGCCACCAGCAGAGATTTGAGCTCTGGTGAGCAGTTCTTC.